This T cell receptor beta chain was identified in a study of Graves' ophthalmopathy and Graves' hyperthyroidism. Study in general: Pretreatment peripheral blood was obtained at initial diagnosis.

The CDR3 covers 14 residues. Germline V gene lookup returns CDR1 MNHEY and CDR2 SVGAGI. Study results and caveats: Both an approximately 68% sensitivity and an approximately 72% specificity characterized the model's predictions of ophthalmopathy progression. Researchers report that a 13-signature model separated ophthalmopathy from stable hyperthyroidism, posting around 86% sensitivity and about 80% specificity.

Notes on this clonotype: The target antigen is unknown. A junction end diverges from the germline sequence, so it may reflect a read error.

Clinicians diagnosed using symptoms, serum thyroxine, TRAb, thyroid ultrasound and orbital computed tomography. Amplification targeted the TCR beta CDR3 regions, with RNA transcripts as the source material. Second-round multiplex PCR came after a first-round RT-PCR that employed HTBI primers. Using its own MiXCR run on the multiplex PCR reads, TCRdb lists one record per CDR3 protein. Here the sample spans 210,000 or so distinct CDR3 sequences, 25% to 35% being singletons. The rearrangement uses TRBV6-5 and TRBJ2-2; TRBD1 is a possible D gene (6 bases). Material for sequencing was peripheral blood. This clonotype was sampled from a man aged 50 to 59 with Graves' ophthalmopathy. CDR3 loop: CASSWGRDTGERFF. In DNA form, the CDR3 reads TGTGCCAGCAGTTGGGGTAGGGACACCGGGGAGCGGTTTTTT.